Each of the 7 T cell receptor beta chains below was sequenced from the same sample in a study of Ad26.COV2.S vaccination and SARS-CoV-2 variants. Treatment reported: about 20 received Ad26.COV2.S at low or high dose, single or two shots; about five received placebo; per-sample allocation not given. Collection of samples fell on day 63 after the first vaccine or placebo injection. TCRdb's table, derived via immunoSEQ multiplex PCR, lists solely in-frame clones and lacks some. The data hold 350,000 to 400,000 clones, with approximately 91% observed a single time. The sequenced sample was peripheral blood, obtained in a trial of Ad26.COV2.S vaccine versus placebo. These receptors were obtained from a person between 18 and 59 years old who received the Ad26.COV2.S COVID-19 vaccine or a placebo.

This sequence joins TRBV7-6 and TRBJ1-1; unclear D gene. The CDR3 runs 14 residues. Per the germline V gene, CDR1 is SGHVS and CDR2 is FNYEAQ. V lost 5 bases to trimming and J lost 1 base, with 11 bases between them. In nucleotides, the CDR3 is TGTGCCAGCAGCCCCGGGGTAGCGAACACTGAAGCTTTCTTT. This encodes CASSPGVANTEAFF. Combining the CDR3 with reference TRBV7-6 and TRBJ1-1 gives the whole variable domain GAGVSQSPRYKVTKRGQDVALRCDPISGHVSLYWYRQALGQGPEFLTYFNYEAQQDKSGLPNDRFSAERPEGSISTLTIQRTEQRDSAMYRCASSPGVANTEAFFGQGTRLTVV.

V gene TRBV4-1 combines with J gene TRBJ1-4; D ambiguous. The CDR3 extends over 13 amino acids. Germline CDR1 MGHRA, CDR2 YSYEKL. V was cut by 5 bases and J by 8 bases, with 12 bases left in between. CDR3 sequence reads: CASSFPREEKLFF. CDR3 bases: TGCGCCAGCAGCTTCCCACGGGAGGAAAAACTGTTTTTT.

This sequence joins TRBV7-9 and TRBJ2-7; TRBD2 might be the D (6 bases). Germline lookup yields CDR1 SEHNR and CDR2 FQNEAQ (reference sequence). The CDR3 consists of 13 residues. V lost 5 bases, J lost 3 bases, and 11 bases lay in between. CDR3 sequence reads: CASSAGLFYEQYF. CDR3 nucleotide sequence: TGTGCCAGCAGCGCGGGACTTTTCTACGAGCAGTACTTC.

The V gene is TRBV5-1, the J gene TRBJ2-1; TRBD1 matches at 8 bases. The trim removed 6 bases at V and 3 bases at J, leaving 11 bases unmatched. This CDR3 region has 16 residues. Germline loops: CDR1 SGHRS, CDR2 YFSETQ. The DNA for the CDR3 is TGCGCCAGCAACCTCCGACAGGGGCGTTTCTACAATGAGCAGTTCTTC. It translates to CASNLRQGRFYNEQFF.

The CDR3 protein is CAITPGAGQPQHF. The CDR3 coding sequence is TGTGCCATCACCCCGGGGGCAGGTCAGCCCCAGCATTTT. The rearrangement links TRBV10-3 to TRBJ1-5; D is perhaps TRBD1 (6 bases). Trimming removed 7 bases at V and 6 bases at J, with 13 bases between. The CDR3 runs to 13 residues. Germline-derived CDR1 and CDR2 are ENHRY and SYGVKD.

The genes are TRBV21-1 and TRBJ1-4; the table's D call, TRBD1, was not checked against the DNA. TRBV21-1 is annotated as a pseudogene. This CDR3 is 15 amino acids long. The CDR3 sequence is CASSKGGQGYEKLFF. CDR3 bases: TGTGCCAGCAGCAAGGGGGGACAGGGGTATGAAAAACTGTTTTTT.

The V and J genes are TRBV10-1 and TRBJ2-1, with 9 bases aligning to TRBD2. The CDR3 length is 15 residues. Germline CDR1 WNHNN, CDR2 SYGVQD (reference sequence). V was clipped by 7 bases and J by 9 bases; unmatched bases: 13. The CDR3 is CASTPGGGAAFEQFF. CDR3 sequence (DNA): TGCGCCAGCACTCCCGGCGGGGGGGCCGCTTTTGAGCAGTTCTTC.